Shown below are 25 T cell receptor beta chains from a single sample sequenced in a study of blood T cell repertoires in COVID-19. The data were produced by immunoSEQ multiplex PCR, yet TCRdb's version contains in-frame clones alone and is incomplete. This repertoire shows 250,000 to 300,000 clones, around 91% found once; its top ten account for under 2.5%. The source material was peripheral blood. These TCRs come from a woman between 55 and 75 years old with COVID-19, enrolled during active disease.

Written as DNA, the CDR3 is TGTGCCAGCTCATTAGGCAGGTCCTATCAGCCCCAGCATTTT. The encoded protein is CASSLGRSYQPQHF. V and J are TRBV18 and TRBJ1-5, with D uncertain. Germline values: CDR1 KGHSH, CDR2 LQKENI. The CDR3 covers 14 residues. Trimming removed 5 bases from V and 5 bases from J, with 13 bases in between.

This chain connects TRBV19 to TRBJ2-4; tentative D call: TRBD1 (5 bases). The CDR3 sequence is 16 residues long. Germline V CDR1 and CDR2: LNHDA, SQIVND (reference sequence). Trimming took off 3 bases at V and 9 bases at J, with 21 bases between the two ends. The CDR3 DNA follows: TGTGCCAGTAGTATCCGCGCGACAGCTTCAAGTACCATTCAGTACTTC. Protein: CASSIRATASSTIQYF.

The V call is TRBV14, the J call TRBJ1-2; possibly TRBD1 for D (5 bases). The length of the CDR3 is 17 residues. Trimming shortened V by 1 base and J by 3 bases, and 18 bases separated the two germline ends. Germline lookup yields CDR1 SGHDN and CDR2 FVKESK. The CDR3 nucleotides read TGTGCCAGCAGCCAAGCTCGGGGACGGGGGGATCACTATGGCTACACCTTC. Translated, it gives CASSQARGRGDHYGYTF.

This sequence joins TRBV19 and TRBJ1-2; 11 nucleotides align to TRBD1. The CDR3 extends over 15 amino acids. J lost 7 bases, V lost 6 bases, and 10 bases had no gene match. Germline V gives CDR1 LNHDA, CDR2 SQIVND (reference sequence). This CDR3 reads CASRPTGTGGVGYTF. The CDR3 DNA sequence: TGTGCCAGTAGACCAACCGGGACAGGGGGAGTTGGCTACACCTTC.

The chain links TRBV7-2 to TRBJ1-2; TRBD1 matches at 8 bases. V lost 2 bases and J lost 5; bases outside the gene matches: 7. This CDR3 comprises 15 residues. Germline values: CDR1 SGHTA, CDR2 FQGNSA. The CDR3 is CASSLRDRLVYGYTF. The CDR3 DNA sequence: TGTGCCAGCAGCTTAAGGGACAGGTTAGTTTATGGCTACACCTTC.

The chain links TRBV18 to TRBJ1-6, with D unclear. The germline CDR1 and CDR2 sequences are KGHSH and LQKENI. Trimming removed 7 bases from V and 6 bases from J, with 7 bases in between. The CDR3 contains 12 residues. The CDR3 loop is CASFTSNSPLHF. The CDR3 DNA reads TGTGCCAGCTTCACTAGTAATTCACCCCTCCACTTT.

The V and J genes are TRBV7-9 and TRBJ2-1; tentative D call: TRBD2 (5 bases). Germline loops: CDR1 SEHNR, CDR2 FQNEAQ (reference sequence). V was cut by 8 bases and J by 3 bases, with 14 bases left in between. The CDR3 has 14 residues. The CDR3 loop reads CASQHDGLYNEQFF. CDR3 DNA sequence: TGTGCCAGCCAACACGACGGACTCTACAATGAGCAGTTCTTC.

This chain connects TRBV5-6 to TRBJ1-1, with TRBD1 identical over 7 bases. The junction had 4 bases not matched to a gene; V was cut back by 2 bases and J by 0 bases. The CDR3 covers 15 residues. Germline V gene lookup returns CDR1 SGHDT and CDR2 YYEEEE. The CDR3 DNA is TGTGCCAGCAGCTTTTGGGACAGCCTGAACACTGAAGCTTTCTTT. It encodes CASSFWDSLNTEAFF.

This clone has a single count. The rearrangement joins TRBV29-1 to TRBJ2-2, with D perhaps TRBD1 (5 bases). In germline, CDR1 is SQVTM, CDR2 ANQGSEA. The CDR3 has 14 residues. V was cut by 4 bases and J by 5 bases, with 14 bases left in between. The CDR3 sequence is CSVVPREPTGELFF. In DNA form, the CDR3 reads TGCAGCGTTGTACCCAGGGAACCTACCGGGGAGCTGTTTTTT.

The chain employs TRBV7-9 and TRBJ1-2, with D uncertain. Germline V gives CDR1 SEHNR, CDR2 FQNEAQ (reference sequence). This CDR3 region has 17 residues. Trimming removed 2 bases at V and 5 bases at J, with 21 bases between. CDR3 coding DNA: TGTGCCAGCAGCTTAAGTTTGGTTAGGGCGGACTGGTATGGCTACACCTTC. Residues: CASSLSLVRADWYGYTF.

The V and J genes are TRBV27 and TRBJ1-2; D is possibly TRBD1 (6 bases). The CDR3 length is 13 residues. Germline V gene sequence: CDR1 MNHEY, CDR2 SMNVEV (reference sequence). V was cut by 4 bases and J by 3 bases, with 9 bases left in between. CDR3 coding DNA: TGTGCCAGCAGTTGGACAGCCGACTATGGCTACACCTTC. Its translation: CASSWTADYGYTF.

The chain couples TRBV29-1 to TRBJ1-1, with D hard to call. Germline V CDR1 and CDR2: SQVTM, ANQGSEA. V was trimmed by 8 bases and J by 2 bases, leaving 9 bases between them. The CDR3 covers 11 residues. The CDR3 loop reads CSSIENTEAFF. CDR3 coding DNA: TGCAGCTCAATAGAAAACACTGAAGCTTTCTTT.

CDR3 residues: CASRPQPGTSNPRCRKTQYF. The CDR3 region has the DNA TGTGCAAGTCGCCCACAGCCCGGGACTAGTAACCCACGTTGTAGGAAGACCCAGTACTTC. The chain joins TRBV12-2 to TRBJ2-5; no check of the table's D call, TRBD2, against the DNA was made. TRBV12-2 is termed a pseudogene. The CDR3 is 20 residues long.

The chain uses TRBV11-2 and TRBJ1-6, with 8 bases aligning to TRBD1. The germline V gene has CDR1 SGHAT and CDR2 FQNNGV. The ends lost 0 bases at V and 7 bases at J; junction bases unmatched: 2. The CDR3 length is 15 residues. CDR3 in DNA: TGTGCCAGCAGCTTAGACAGGGGGCCCAATTCACCCCTCCACTTT. Protein: CASSLDRGPNSPLHF.

This clone was seen once. V gene TRBV27 combines with J gene TRBJ2-7; tentative D call: TRBD2 (6 bases). The V end was cut by 5 bases, the J end by 2 bases, with 13 bases between. The CDR3 has 14 amino acids. The germline V gene encodes CDR1 MNHEY and CDR2 SMNVEV (reference sequence). The CDR3 here is CASSVQEGPYEQYF. In DNA form, the CDR3 reads TGTGCCAGCAGTGTACAGGAGGGTCCCTACGAGCAGTACTTC.

The chain carries TRBV15 and TRBJ2-7, with D possibly being TRBD2 (7 bases). V lost 0 bases to trimming and J lost 2 bases, with 11 bases between them. The CDR3 runs to 15 residues. CDR1 and CDR2 (germline): LNHNV, YYDKDF (reference sequence). The CDR3 loop reads CATSRERGAPYEQYF. CDR3 DNA sequence: TGTGCCACCAGCAGAGAACGGGGGGCCCCCTACGAGCAGTACTTC.

The chain carries TRBV5-5 and TRBJ2-1; 8 nucleotides agree with TRBD2. CDR3 size: 17 residues. The V gene end was trimmed by 6 bases and the J gene end by 0 bases; junction bases not matched to a gene: 11. Germline CDR1 and CDR2: SGHKS and YYEKEE (reference sequence). CDR3 in amino acids: CASTRGGRPSSYNEQFF. CDR3 nucleotides: TGTGCCAGCACCCGGGGGGGCAGGCCGAGCTCCTACAATGAGCAGTTCTTC.

This chain links TRBV9 with TRBJ2-5, with TRBD2 identical over 8 bases. CDR1 is SGDLS, CDR2 YYNGEE, per germline. This CDR3 is 14 amino acids long. V lost 5 bases to trimming and J lost 0 bases; unmatched junction nucleotides: 3. The CDR3 is CASSFSGNQETQYF. The CDR3 bases are TGTGCCAGCAGTTTTAGCGGGAACCAAGAGACCCAGTACTTC.

The chain joins TRBV6-4 to TRBJ2-2, with 8 bases that match TRBD1. Germline V gives CDR1 MRHNA, CDR2 SNTAGT. V gave up 3 bases and J gave up 1 base; unmatched junction bases: 1. The CDR3 is 15 residues long. CDR3 sequence reads: CASSEQGGNTGELFF. CDR3 nucleotides: TGTGCCAGCAGTGAACAGGGGGGGAACACCGGGGAGCTGTTTTTT.

CDR3 nucleotide sequence: TGTGCCAGCAGCCGGGGGGAAGGGCGAGGCACCGGGGAGCTGTTTTTT. Protein sequence: CASSRGEGRGTGELFF. The rearrangement uses TRBV14 and TRBJ2-2; D may be TRBD2 (6 bases). V was clipped by 4 bases and J by 4 bases, with 16 bases between them. The CDR3 totals 16 residues. In germline, CDR1 is SGHDN, CDR2 FVKESK.

CDR3 nucleotide sequence: TGTGCCAGCAGTTACTCTTCTCCTACCGGGGAGCTGTTTTTT. Its protein product is CASSYSSPTGELFF. V and J are TRBV6-5 and TRBJ2-2; D call uncertain. The CDR3 sequence is 14 residues long. The germline V gene has CDR1 MNHEY and CDR2 SVGAGI. V was pared by 0 bases and J by 5 bases, with 7 bases between.

Details on this clone: The sample has other DNA sequences that encode this CDR3 too. The chain has TRBV5-1 and TRBJ2-3, with TRBD2 as a possible D gene (5 bases). Between the trimmed V and J ends, which lost 4 bases and 1 base, there was a span of 7 bases. From germline, CDR1 is SGHRS and CDR2 YFSETQ. The CDR3 extends over 13 amino acids. The DNA of the CDR3 is TGCGCCAGCAGCCTGAGGGGCACAGATACGCAGTATTTT. This codes for CASSLRGTDTQYF.

This chain uses TRBV7-9 with TRBJ1-1; D might be TRBD1 (5 bases). Germline loops: CDR1 SEHNR, CDR2 FQNEAQ (reference sequence). CDR3 size: 14 residues. The ends were cut back, 4 bases at V and 0 bases at J, with 9 bases in the middle. DNA of the CDR3: TGTGCCAGCAGCTCCCAGGGCCTGAACACTGAAGCTTTCTTT. Amino acid sequence: CASSSQGLNTEAFF.

This sequence joins TRBV5-4 and TRBJ2-1; 13 bases align to TRBD2. CDR1 is SGHNT and CDR2 is YYREEE in the germline V gene (reference sequence). V was pared by 4 bases and J by 7 bases, with 8 bases of the junction left unmatched. The length of the CDR3 is 16 residues. The CDR3 protein is CASSGQLAGGPNEQFF. In DNA, the CDR3 is TGTGCCAGCAGCGGCCAACTAGCGGGGGGGCCTAATGAGCAGTTCTTC.

As for this clone: Other DNA sequences within the sample encode an identical CDR3. The V gene is TRBV2, the J gene TRBJ1-5, with D perhaps TRBD1 (5 bases). V dropped 2 bases and J dropped 3 bases, with 8 bases sitting between them. CDR1 is SNHLY, CDR2 FYNNEI, per germline. The CDR3 is made up of 14 amino acids. CDR3: CASSEQGLNQPQHF. The DNA for the CDR3 is TGTGCCAGCAGTGAACAGGGCCTCAATCAGCCCCAGCATTTT.